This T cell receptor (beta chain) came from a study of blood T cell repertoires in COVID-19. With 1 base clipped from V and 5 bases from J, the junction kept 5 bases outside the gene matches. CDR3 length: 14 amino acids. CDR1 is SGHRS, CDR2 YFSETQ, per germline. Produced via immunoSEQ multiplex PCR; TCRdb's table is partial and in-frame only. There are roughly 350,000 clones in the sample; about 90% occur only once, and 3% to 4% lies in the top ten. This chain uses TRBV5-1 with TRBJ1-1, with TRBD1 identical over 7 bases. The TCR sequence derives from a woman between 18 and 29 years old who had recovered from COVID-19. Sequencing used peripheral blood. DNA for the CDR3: TGCGCCAGCAGCTTGACAGGGGCGGAAACTGAAGCTTTCTTT. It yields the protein CASSLTGAETEAFF.